The source of this TCR beta chain is a study of T cell repertoires in cytomegalovirus infection. About the research overall: Alongside well-studied HLA-B-restricted CMV epitopes, recently identified HLA-C-restricted CMV epitopes were also used. CMV infection plus the matching HLA type was flagged by public TCR beta signatures. Study-level findings and limits: Individuals carrying CMV plus the relevant HLA were identified by cumulative frequency of public TCR beta families. Dominant in the ex vivo response were TCR beta clonotypes restricted by HLA-C and specific for CMV.

To note about this clonotype: Its antigen is as yet unknown.

With 5 bases removed from V and 10 bases from J, the gap between germline ends came to 12 bases. This CDR3 region has 13 residues. Per the germline V gene, CDR1 is SGHTA and CDR2 is FQGNSA. TCRdb reprocessed the reads with MiXCR, giving one entry per CDR3 protein. The repertoire has 450,000 to 550,000 distinct CDR3 sequences, about 42% of them found once; the top ten carry around 44%. The source of this sequence is a human donor in good health (CMV status not recorded). Some clones in this sample may be carry-over from other donors' samples. The source was cultured PBMCs, collected from culture after CMV antigen stimulation. The chain combines TRBV7-2 with TRBJ1-6; possibly TRBD1 for D (6 bases). CDR3: CASSTIQGSPLHF. CDR3 DNA sequence: TGTGCCAGCAGCACAATACAGGGATCACCCCTCCACTTT.